This is a list of T cell receptor beta chains from one sample in a study of blood T cell repertoires in COVID-19. TCRdb's copy holds only in-frame clones and misses some; the assay was immunoSEQ multiplex PCR. The data hold roughly 230,000 clones, with roughly 85% observed a single time. The sample comprised peripheral blood. Source of these receptors: a man aged 50 to 59 with COVID-19, enrolled during active disease. Both conserved end residues are part of each CDR3. Fields, in order: J gene, D gene, V gene, clone size, CDR3 length, CDR3 protein, CDR3 DNA. D genes are given only for firm matches. The size field is filled for only some rows; it gives once, few, many or a size class.

>TRBJ1-1|-|TRBV10-3|-|12
CAIRGDTTEAFF
TGTGCCATCAGAGGGGATACCACTGAAGCTTTCTTT
>TRBJ1-4|TRBD1|TRBV28|-|14
CASSARQGTEKLFF
TGTGCCAGCAGTGCCCGACAGGGAACCGAAAAACTGTTTTTT
>TRBJ1-5|-|TRBV18|-|13
CASSPGLNQPQHF
TGTGCCAGCTCACCGGGGCTTAATCAGCCCCAGCATTTT
>TRBJ1-2|-|TRBV14|-|14
CASSQTGTGYGYTF
TGTGCCAGCAGCCAAACAGGGACCGGCTATGGCTACACCTTC
>TRBJ2-5|-|TRBV6-2/TRBV6-3|-|12
CASSYSAAIQYF
TGTGCCAGCAGTTACTCTGCCGCGATCCAGTACTTC
>TRBJ2-1|-|TRBV2|-|15
CASSPDRSSYNEQFF
TGTGCCAGCAGTCCGGACAGAAGCTCCTACAATGAGCAGTTCTTC
>TRBJ2-5|TRBD2|TRBV4-1|-|17
CASSPQLLAGVLETQYF
TGCGCCAGCAGCCCTCAATTACTAGCGGGCGTTCTTGAGACCCAGTACTTC
>TRBJ2-3|-|TRBV18|-|14
CASSRGWGTDTQYF
TGTGCCAGCTCCCGAGGGTGGGGCACAGATACGCAGTATTTT
>TRBJ1-3|-|TRBV18|once|12
CASSGSGNTIYF
TGTGCCAGCTCAGGGAGTGGAAACACCATATATTTT
>TRBJ2-2|TRBD1|TRBV5-1|-|15
CASSAGTGGTGELFF
TGCGCCAGCAGCGCCGGGACAGGGGGCACCGGGGAGCTGTTTTTT
>TRBJ2-3|TRBD2|TRBV28|once|17
CASSLTAAGGGTDTQYF
TGTGCCAGCAGTTTAACCGCGGCCGGGGGGGGCACAGATACGCAGTATTTT
>TRBJ2-7|-|TRBV5-1|-|13
CASSQGLTYEQYF
TGCGCCAGCAGCCAGGGGCTTACCTACGAGCAGTACTTC
>TRBJ1-6|-|TRBV7-8|-|12
CASSLVVSPLHF
TGTGCCAGCAGCTTAGTAGTTTCACCCCTCCACTTT
>TRBJ1-4|-|TRBV2|-|15
CASKRGSATNEKLFF
TGTGCCAGCAAGCGGGGGTCGGCAACTAATGAAAAACTGTTTTTT
>TRBJ1-3|-|TRBV5-1|once|14
CASSLYGSGNTIYF
TGCGCCAGCAGCTTGTACGGCTCTGGAAACACCATATATTTT
>TRBJ2-7|-|TRBV19|once|12
CASSPRGGEQYF
TGTGCCAGTAGTCCCAGAGGGGGCGAGCAGTACTTC
>TRBJ1-6|-|TRBV27|once|14
CASSYGRGFGTLHF
TGTGCCAGCAGTTATGGCAGGGGATTCGGAACCCTCCACTTT
>TRBJ1-1|-|TRBV5-5|-|13
CASSLSRGERAFF
TGTGCCAGCAGCTTAAGTCGGGGGGAGAGAGCTTTCTTT
>TRBJ2-5|-|TRBV5-1|-|13
CASGRSPQETQYF
TGCGCCAGTGGGAGGAGCCCCCAAGAGACCCAGTACTTC
>TRBJ1-5|-|TRBV30|-|14
CAWGAVHSNQPQHF
TGTGCCTGGGGGGCAGTTCATAGCAATCAGCCCCAGCATTTT
>TRBJ2-5|-|TRBV7-2|once|15
CASSLAFTTKETQYF
TGTGCCAGCAGCTTAGCGTTTACAACGAAAGAGACCCAGTACTTC
>TRBJ2-7|TRBD1|TRBV4-1|-|16
CASSQVSRDRGGEQYF
TGCGCCAGCAGCCAAGTAAGCAGGGACAGGGGGGGCGAGCAGTACTTC
>TRBJ1-1|-|TRBV2|-|14
CASSVNRYNTEAFF
TGTGCCAGCAGTGTGAACAGATACAACACTGAAGCTTTCTTT
>TRBJ2-5|-|TRBV5-1|-|15
CASSLEQVEGSPQYF
TGCGCCAGCAGCTTGGAGCAGGTAGAAGGTAGTCCCCAGTACTTC
>TRBJ2-1|TRBD2|TRBV6-2/TRBV6-3|once|15
CASSYRLRGADEQFF
TGTGCCAGCAGTTACCGCTTGCGGGGGGCAGATGAGCAGTTCTTC
>TRBJ2-3|-|TRBV7-9|-|17
CASSLVKSSTRTDTQYF
TGTGCCAGCAGCTTAGTAAAATCTAGCACCCGAACAGATACGCAGTATTTT
>TRBJ1-4|-|TRBV30|-|14
CALTLWATNEKLFF
TGTGCCCTTACACTGTGGGCGACTAATGAAAAACTGTTTTTT
>TRBJ2-7|TRBD1|TRBV5-1|-|13
CASSPDRAYEQYF
TGCGCCAGCAGCCCCGACAGGGCCTACGAGCAGTACTTC
>TRBJ2-5|TRBD2|TRBV27|-|14
CASSKETSGLRKHF
TGTGCCAGCAGTAAGGAAACTAGCGGGCTCAGGAAGCACTTC
>TRBJ2-3|TRBD1|TRBV9|-|15
CASSGPQGTTDTQYF
TGTGCCAGCAGCGGCCCACAGGGGACGACAGATACGCAGTATTTT
>TRBJ1-5|-|TRBV28|-|15
CASSLVYGFNQPQHF
TGTGCCAGCAGTTTAGTTTACGGTTTTAATCAGCCCCAGCATTTT
>TRBJ1-4|TRBD1|TRBV12-5|-|17
CASGLQGEGLTNEKLFF
TGTGCTAGTGGTTTACAGGGGGAGGGGTTAACTAATGAAAAACTGTTTTTT
>TRBJ2-5|-|TRBV6-5|-|13
CASERHQQETQYF
TGTGCCAGCGAGAGACACCAACAAGAGACCCAGTACTTC
>TRBJ2-5|-|TRBV5-4|-|14
CASSRPGQGETQYF
TGTGCCAGCAGCCGCCCGGGACAAGGAGAGACCCAGTACTTC
>TRBJ2-5|-|TRBV19|-|14
CASSAGGSQETQYF
TGTGCCAGTAGTGCGGGCGGCAGCCAAGAGACCCAGTACTTC
>TRBJ2-5|TRBD2|TRBV4-3|-|18
CASSQDLASGGRGETQYF
TGCGCCAGCAGCCAAGATCTTGCTAGCGGGGGCCGGGGGGAGACCCAGTACTTC
>TRBJ2-5|TRBD2|TRBV15|-|18
CATSRDPSLAGLQETQYF
TGTGCCACCAGCAGAGATCCGTCGCTAGCGGGGTTACAAGAGACCCAGTACTTC
>TRBJ1-2|TRBD1|TRBV6-5|-|13
CASRDRDPLGYTF
TGTGCCAGCAGGGACAGGGACCCCCTTGGCTACACCTTC
>TRBJ1-6|TRBD1|TRBV7-6|-|16
CASSLEGQGIRSPLHF
TGTGCCAGCAGCTTAGAGGGACAGGGGATTCGTTCACCCCTCCACTTT
>TRBJ1-2|TRBD1|TRBV7-2|-|15
CASSSQGGHRSGYTF
TGTGCCAGCAGCTCACAGGGGGGCCATAGGAGTGGCTACACCTTC
>TRBJ1-2|-|TRBV5-4|-|15
CASSLDRRSNYGYTF
TGTGCCAGCAGCTTAGACAGGCGTTCTAACTATGGCTACACCTTC
>TRBJ1-4|-|TRBV7-2|-|14
CASSPQGFNEKLFF
TGTGCCAGCAGCCCGCAGGGGTTTAATGAAAAACTGTTTTTT
>TRBJ2-2|TRBD2|TRBV4-1|-|16
CASSRLAGGDTGELFF
TGCGCCAGCAGCCGACTAGCGGGAGGGGATACCGGGGAGCTGTTTTTT
>TRBJ2-1|TRBD1|TRBV5-1|-|15
CASRAGTGSYNEQFF
TGCGCCAGCAGGGCCGGGACAGGGTCATACAATGAGCAGTTCTTC
>TRBJ1-2|TRBD1|TRBV25-1|once|12
CATGDRAGGYTF
TGTGCCACCGGGGACAGGGCGGGGGGCTACACCTTC
>TRBJ1-1|-|TRBV29-1|-|12
CSAGQTNTEAFF
TGCAGCGCCGGACAGACCAACACTGAAGCTTTCTTT
>TRBJ1-6|-|TRBV27|-|15
CASRVRQGDNSPLHF
TGTGCCAGCAGGGTTAGGCAGGGCGATAATTCACCCCTCCACTTT
>TRBJ1-5|-|TRBV20-1|-|14
CSASKAYSNQPQHF
TGCAGTGCTAGTAAAGCTTATAGCAATCAGCCCCAGCATTTT
>TRBJ1-5|-|TRBV3-1/TRBV3-2|-|15
CASSQPSGVGQPQHF
TGTGCCAGCAGCCAACCTTCGGGGGTTGGACAGCCCCAGCATTTT
>TRBJ2-3|TRBD2|TRBV7-9|-|15
CAIHMRLAGGDTQYF
TGTGCCATCCATATGAGACTAGCGGGGGGAGATACGCAGTATTTT
>TRBJ1-2|-|TRBV6-2/TRBV6-3|-|16
CASSCGRGQWNYGYTF
TGTGCCAGCAGTTGTGGCCGAGGACAGTGGAACTATGGCTACACCTTC
>TRBJ2-7|-|TRBV7-2|-|15
CASSSAGAAPYEQYF
TGTGCCAGCAGCTCAGCCGGTGCGGCCCCCTACGAGCAGTACTTC
>TRBJ2-1|-|TRBV12-3/TRBV12-4|-|12
CASSFTTLEQFF
TGTGCCAGCAGTTTTACTACACTCGAGCAGTTCTTC
>TRBJ1-3|-|TRBV7-9|-|15
CASSPRQGGGNTIYF
TGTGCCAGCAGCCCACGGCAGGGTGGTGGAAACACCATATATTTT
>TRBJ1-4|-|TRBV29-1|-|12
CSVSSYNEKLFF
TGCAGCGTTTCCAGTTATAATGAAAAACTGTTTTTT
>TRBJ1-4|TRBD1|TRBV25-1|-|15
CASSHTTGENEKLFF
TGTGCCAGCAGTCACACGACAGGGGAGAATGAAAAACTGTTTTTT
>TRBJ2-7|TRBD2|TRBV3-1/TRBV3-2|-|14
CASSQAGGLHEQYF
TGTGCCAGCAGCCAAGCGGGGGGGCTCCACGAGCAGTACTTC
>TRBJ1-5|-|TRBV7-2|-|15
CASSLGPGSNQPQHF
TGTGCCAGCAGCTTAGGGCCGGGGAGCAATCAGCCCCAGCATTTT
>TRBJ2-7|TRBD2|TRBV5-4|once|15
CASSVDTSGGREQYF
TGTGCCAGCAGCGTAGATACTAGCGGGGGGCGGGAGCAGTACTTC
>TRBJ2-2|-|TRBV6-5|few|14
CASSKWGDTGELFF
TGTGCCAGCAGTAAATGGGGGGACACCGGGGAGCTGTTTTTT